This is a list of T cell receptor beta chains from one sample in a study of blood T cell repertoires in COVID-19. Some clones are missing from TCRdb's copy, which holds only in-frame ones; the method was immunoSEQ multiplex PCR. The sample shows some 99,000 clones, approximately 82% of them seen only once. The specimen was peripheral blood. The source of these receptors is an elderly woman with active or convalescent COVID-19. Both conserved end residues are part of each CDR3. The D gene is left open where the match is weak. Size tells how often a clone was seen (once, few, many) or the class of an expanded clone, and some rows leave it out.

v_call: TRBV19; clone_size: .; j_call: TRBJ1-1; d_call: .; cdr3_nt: TGTGCCAGTAGTATAGACTGGGCCACTGAAGCTTTCTTT; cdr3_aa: CASSIDWATEAFF
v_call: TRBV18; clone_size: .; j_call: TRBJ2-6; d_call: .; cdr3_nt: TGTGCCAGCTCACCACCCCGTTCTGGGGCCAACGTCCTGACTTTC; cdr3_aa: CASSPPRSGANVLTF
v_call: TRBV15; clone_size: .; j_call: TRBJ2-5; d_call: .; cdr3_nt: TGTGCCACCAGCAGAGGAACCCCTCTGGCCCAAGAGACCCAGTACTTC; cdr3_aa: CATSRGTPLAQETQYF
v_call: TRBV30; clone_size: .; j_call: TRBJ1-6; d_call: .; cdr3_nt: TGTGCCTGGAGTGTGGACAGCAATTCACCCCTCCACTTT; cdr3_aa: CAWSVDSNSPLHF
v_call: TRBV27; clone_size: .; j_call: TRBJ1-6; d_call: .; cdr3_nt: TGTGCCAGCAGTTTTTACTCCTCGGGGTATTCACCCCTCCACTTT; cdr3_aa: CASSFYSSGYSPLHF
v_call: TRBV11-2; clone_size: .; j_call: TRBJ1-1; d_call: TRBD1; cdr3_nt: TGTGCCAGCAGCGGAAAACAGGGGCGCACTGAAGCTTTCTTT; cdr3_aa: CASSGKQGRTEAFF
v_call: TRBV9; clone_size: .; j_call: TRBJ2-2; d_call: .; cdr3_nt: TGTGCCAGCAGCGCCTGGACGAGGGACACCGGGGAGCTGTTTTTT; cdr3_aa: CASSAWTRDTGELFF
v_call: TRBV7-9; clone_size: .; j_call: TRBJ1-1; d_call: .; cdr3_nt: TGTGCCAGCCGCGCGGGGGAGATGGGGTTCACTGAAGCTTTCTTT; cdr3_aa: CASRAGEMGFTEAFF
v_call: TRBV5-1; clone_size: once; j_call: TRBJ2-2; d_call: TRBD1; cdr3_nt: TGCGCCAGCAGCTCGCGTCCCTCAGGGGGCCACGGGGAGCTGTTTTTT; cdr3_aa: CASSSRPSGGHGELFF
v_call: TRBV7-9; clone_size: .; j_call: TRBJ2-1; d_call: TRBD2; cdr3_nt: TGTGCCAGCAGCACGGGACTAGCGGGAGTAGTTGAGCAGTTCTTC; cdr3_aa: CASSTGLAGVVEQFF
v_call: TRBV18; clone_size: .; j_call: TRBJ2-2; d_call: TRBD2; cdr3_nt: TGTGCCAGCTCACCAACGGGACTAGCGGGGAACACCGGGGAGCTGTTTTTT; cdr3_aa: CASSPTGLAGNTGELFF
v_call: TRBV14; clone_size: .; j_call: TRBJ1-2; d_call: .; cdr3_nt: TGTGCCAGCAGCCCTCACCAGACTCTTACCTATGGCTACACCTTC; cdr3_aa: CASSPHQTLTYGYTF
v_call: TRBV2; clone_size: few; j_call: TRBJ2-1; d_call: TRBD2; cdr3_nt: TGTGCCAGCAGTGTCCCCCTGGGGACTAGCGGGAGCGATGAGCAGTTCTTC; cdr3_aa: CASSVPLGTSGSDEQFF
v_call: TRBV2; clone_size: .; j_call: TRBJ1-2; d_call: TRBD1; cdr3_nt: TGTGCCAGCAGTCATGCCGGGACAGGGGCGGGCTATGGCTACACCTTC; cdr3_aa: CASSHAGTGAGYGYTF
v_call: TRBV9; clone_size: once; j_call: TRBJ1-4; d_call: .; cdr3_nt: TGTGCCAGCAGCGTAGGAGGATCTAATGAAAAACTGTTTTTT; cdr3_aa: CASSVGGSNEKLFF
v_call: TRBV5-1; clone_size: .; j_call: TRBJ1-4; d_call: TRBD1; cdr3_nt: TGCGCCAGCAACACCGGGACAGTGGATGAAAAACTGTTTTTT; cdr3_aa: CASNTGTVDEKLFF
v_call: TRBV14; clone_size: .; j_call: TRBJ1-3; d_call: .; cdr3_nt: TGTGCCAGCAGCCAAGTGTATTTTGGAAACACCATATATTTT; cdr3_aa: CASSQVYFGNTIYF
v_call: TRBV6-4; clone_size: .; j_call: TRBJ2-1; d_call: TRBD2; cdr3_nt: TGTGCCAGCAGCCGGCAAGGAAACAAAGCGGGGGGAGACAATGAGCAGTTCTTC; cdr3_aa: CASSRQGNKAGGDNEQFF
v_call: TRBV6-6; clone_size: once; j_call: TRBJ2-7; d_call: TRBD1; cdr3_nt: TGTGCCAGCAGTTACCTCCGGACAGGGGAGGACGAGCAGTACTTC; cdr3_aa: CASSYLRTGEDEQYF
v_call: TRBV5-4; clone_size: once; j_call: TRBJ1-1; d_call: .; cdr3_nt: TGTGCCAGCAGCTTGGACTTTGGGGGGACCACTGAAGCTTTCTTT; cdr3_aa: CASSLDFGGTTEAFF
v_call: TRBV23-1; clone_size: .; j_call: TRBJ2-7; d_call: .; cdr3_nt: TGCGCCAGCAGTCAATCTCGATCCCGGTATACCTACGAGCAGTACTTC; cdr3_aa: CASSQSRSRYTYEQYF
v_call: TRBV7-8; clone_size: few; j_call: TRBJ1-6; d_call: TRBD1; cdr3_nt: TGTGCCAGCAGCTTATCAGGGGGGAATTCACCCCTCCACTTT; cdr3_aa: CASSLSGGNSPLHF
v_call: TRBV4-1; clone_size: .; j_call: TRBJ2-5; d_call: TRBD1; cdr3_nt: TGCGCCAGCAGCCCGGGACAGCCCCAAGAGACCCAGTACTTC; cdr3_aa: CASSPGQPQETQYF
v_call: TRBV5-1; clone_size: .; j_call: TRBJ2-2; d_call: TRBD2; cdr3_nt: TGCGCCAGCTGCCGGACTAGCGGGAAAACCGGGGAGCTGTTTTTT; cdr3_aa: CASCRTSGKTGELFF
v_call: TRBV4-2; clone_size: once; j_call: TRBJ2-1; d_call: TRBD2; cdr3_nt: TGTGCCAGCAGCCAAGATGAGCGGGGGTTTAGTGAGCAGTTCTTC; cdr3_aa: CASSQDERGFSEQFF
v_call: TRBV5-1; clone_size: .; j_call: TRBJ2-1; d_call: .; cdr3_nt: TGCGCCAGCAGCTCCGGACCTTCGCGGGATGCACTTAATGAGCAGTTCTTC; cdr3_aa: CASSSGPSRDALNEQFF
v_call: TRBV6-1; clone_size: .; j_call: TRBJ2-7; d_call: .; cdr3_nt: TGTGCCAGCAGTGAAGGTTCTGCAGGGGCCTACGAGCAGTACTTC; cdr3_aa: CASSEGSAGAYEQYF
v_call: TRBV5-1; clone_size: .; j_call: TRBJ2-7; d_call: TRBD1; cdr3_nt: TGCGCCAGCAGCTTGGATGGGACAGGGATCTACGAGCAGTACTTC; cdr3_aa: CASSLDGTGIYEQYF
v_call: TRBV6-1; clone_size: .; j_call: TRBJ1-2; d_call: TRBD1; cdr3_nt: TGTGCCAGCAGTGAATCTTACAGGGGTGAAGGCTACACCTTC; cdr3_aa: CASSESYRGEGYTF
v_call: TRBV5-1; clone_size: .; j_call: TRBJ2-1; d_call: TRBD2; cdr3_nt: TGCGCCAGCAGCTTGGCGCCTAGCGGGACAACCTACAATGAGCAGTTCTTC; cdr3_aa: CASSLAPSGTTYNEQFF
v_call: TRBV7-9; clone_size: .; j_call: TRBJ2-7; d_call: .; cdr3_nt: TGTGCCAGCAGCCGATCGGGACAATACCCCGACGAGCAGTACTTC; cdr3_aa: CASSRSGQYPDEQYF
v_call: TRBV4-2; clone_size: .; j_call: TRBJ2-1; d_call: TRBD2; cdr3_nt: TGTGCCAGCAGCCAAGCCGGGACTAGCTCCTACAATGAGCAGTTCTTC; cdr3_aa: CASSQAGTSSYNEQFF